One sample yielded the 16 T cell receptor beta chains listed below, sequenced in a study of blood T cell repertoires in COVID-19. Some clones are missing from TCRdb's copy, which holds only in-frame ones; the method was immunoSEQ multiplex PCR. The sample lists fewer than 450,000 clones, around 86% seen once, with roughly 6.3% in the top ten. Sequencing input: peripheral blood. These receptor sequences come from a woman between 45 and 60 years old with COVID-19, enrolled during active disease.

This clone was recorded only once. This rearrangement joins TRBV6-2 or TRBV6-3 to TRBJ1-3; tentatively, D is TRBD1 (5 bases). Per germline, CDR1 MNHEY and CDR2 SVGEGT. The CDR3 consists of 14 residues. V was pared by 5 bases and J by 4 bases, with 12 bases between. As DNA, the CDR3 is TGTGCCAGCAGTAGCGACAGAAAAGGAAACACCATATATTTT. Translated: CASSSDRKGNTIYF.

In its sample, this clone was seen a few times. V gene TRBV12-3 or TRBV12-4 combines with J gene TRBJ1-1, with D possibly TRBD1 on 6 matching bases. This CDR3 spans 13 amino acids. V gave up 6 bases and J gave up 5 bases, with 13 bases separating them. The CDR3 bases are TGTGCCAGCAGGATACAGGGCTGGACTGAAGCTTTCTTT. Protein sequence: CASRIQGWTEAFF.

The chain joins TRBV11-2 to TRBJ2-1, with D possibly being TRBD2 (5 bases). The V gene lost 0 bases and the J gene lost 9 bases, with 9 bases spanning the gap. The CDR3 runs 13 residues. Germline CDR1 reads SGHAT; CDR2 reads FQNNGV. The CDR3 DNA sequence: TGTGCCAGCAGCTTAGATCCGCGGGTTGAGCAGTTCTTC. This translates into CASSLDPRVEQFF.

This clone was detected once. Here the CDR3 reads CASSLFEQGGYEQYF. The CDR3 DNA reads TGTGCCAGCAGTTTATTTGAGCAGGGAGGCTACGAGCAGTACTTC. This chain connects TRBV27 to TRBJ2-7; D may be TRBD2 (6 bases). Per the germline V gene, CDR1 is MNHEY and CDR2 is SMNVEV (reference sequence). The CDR3 has 15 amino acids. Between the trimmed V and J ends, which lost 1 base and 3 bases, there was a span of 13 bases.

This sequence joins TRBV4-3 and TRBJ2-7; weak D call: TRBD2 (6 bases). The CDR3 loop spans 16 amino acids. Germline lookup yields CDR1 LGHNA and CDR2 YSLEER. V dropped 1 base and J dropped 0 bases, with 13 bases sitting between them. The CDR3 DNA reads TGCGCCAGCAGCCAAGTTCTAGCGCAGAACTCCTACGAGCAGTACTTC. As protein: CASSQVLAQNSYEQYF.

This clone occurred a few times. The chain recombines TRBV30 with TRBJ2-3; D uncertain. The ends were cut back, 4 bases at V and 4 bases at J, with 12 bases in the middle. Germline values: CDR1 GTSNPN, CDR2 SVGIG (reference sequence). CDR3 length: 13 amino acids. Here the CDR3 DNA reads TGTGCCTGGAAAGTATCAGGTGCAGATACGCAGTATTTT. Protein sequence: CAWKVSGADTQYF.

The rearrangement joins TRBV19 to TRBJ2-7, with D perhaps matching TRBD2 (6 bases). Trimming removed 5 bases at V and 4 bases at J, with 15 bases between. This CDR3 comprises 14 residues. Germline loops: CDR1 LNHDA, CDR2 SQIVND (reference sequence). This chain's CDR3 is CASSLREGGYEQYF. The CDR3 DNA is TGTGCCAGTAGTCTCAGGGAAGGAGGGTACGAGCAGTACTTC.

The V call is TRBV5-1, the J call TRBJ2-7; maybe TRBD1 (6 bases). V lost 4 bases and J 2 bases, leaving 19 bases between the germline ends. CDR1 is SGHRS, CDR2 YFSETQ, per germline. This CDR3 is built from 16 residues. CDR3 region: CASSIQQGKGTYEQYF. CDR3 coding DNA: TGCGCCAGCAGCATCCAACAGGGAAAGGGGACCTACGAGCAGTACTTC.

CDR3 protein: CASSELGQGSYGYTF. CDR3 DNA sequence: TGTGCCAGCTCAGAACTAGGACAGGGAAGCTATGGCTACACCTTC. The genes are TRBV18 and TRBJ1-2; 8 nucleotides align to TRBD1. Germline V gives CDR1 KGHSH, CDR2 LQKENI. The trim removed 5 bases at V and 4 bases at J, leaving 9 bases unmatched. This CDR3 is 15 amino acids long.

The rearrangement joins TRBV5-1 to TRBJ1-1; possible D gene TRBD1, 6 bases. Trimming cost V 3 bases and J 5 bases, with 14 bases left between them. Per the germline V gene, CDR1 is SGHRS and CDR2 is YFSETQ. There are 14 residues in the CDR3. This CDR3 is CASSSTTGGTEAFF. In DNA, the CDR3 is TGCGCCAGCAGCTCGACGACAGGCGGGACTGAAGCTTTCTTT.

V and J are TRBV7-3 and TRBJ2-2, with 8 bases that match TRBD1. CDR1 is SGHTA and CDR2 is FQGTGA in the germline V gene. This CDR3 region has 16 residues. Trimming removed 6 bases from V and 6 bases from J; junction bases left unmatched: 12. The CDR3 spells CASSSGGAPLPGELFF. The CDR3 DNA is TGTGCCAGCAGTTCAGGGGGCGCCCCCTTACCCGGGGAGCTGTTTTTT.

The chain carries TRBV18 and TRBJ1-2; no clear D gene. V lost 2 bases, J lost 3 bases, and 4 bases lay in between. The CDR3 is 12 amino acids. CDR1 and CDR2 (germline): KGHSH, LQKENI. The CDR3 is CASSPTDYGYTF. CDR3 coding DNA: TGTGCCAGCTCACCAACGGACTATGGCTACACCTTC.

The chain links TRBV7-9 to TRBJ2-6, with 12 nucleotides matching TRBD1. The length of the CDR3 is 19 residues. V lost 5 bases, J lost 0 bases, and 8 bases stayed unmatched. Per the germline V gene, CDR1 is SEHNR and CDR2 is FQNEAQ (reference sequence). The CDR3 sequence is CASSAPRDRGLSGANVLTF. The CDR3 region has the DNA TGTGCCAGCAGCGCACCCCGGGACAGGGGGCTCTCTGGGGCCAACGTCCTGACTTTC.

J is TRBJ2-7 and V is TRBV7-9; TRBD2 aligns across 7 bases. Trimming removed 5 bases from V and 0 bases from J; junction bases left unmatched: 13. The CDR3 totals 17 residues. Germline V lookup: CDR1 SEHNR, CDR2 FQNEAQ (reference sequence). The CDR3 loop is CASSTQRRSGISYEQYF. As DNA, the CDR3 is TGTGCCAGCAGCACCCAGAGGAGGAGCGGGATCTCCTACGAGCAGTACTTC.

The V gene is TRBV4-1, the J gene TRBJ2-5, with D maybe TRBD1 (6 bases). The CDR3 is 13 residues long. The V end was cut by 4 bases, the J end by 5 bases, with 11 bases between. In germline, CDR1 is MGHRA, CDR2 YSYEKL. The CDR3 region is CASSPGVRETQYF. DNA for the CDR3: TGCGCCAGCAGCCCAGGGGTTCGGGAGACCCAGTACTTC.

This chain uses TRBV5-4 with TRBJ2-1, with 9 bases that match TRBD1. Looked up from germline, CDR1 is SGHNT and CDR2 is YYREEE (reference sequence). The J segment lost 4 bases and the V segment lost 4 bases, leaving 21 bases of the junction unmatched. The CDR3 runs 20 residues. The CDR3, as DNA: TGTGCCAGCAGCCCCGGTACCGGGACAGGGCCCCTGAAACCGTACAATGAGCAGTTCTTC. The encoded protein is CASSPGTGTGPLKPYNEQFF.